This TCR beta chain was sequenced for a study of cytomegalovirus exposure and HLA in healthy donors. Germline values: CDR1 SNHLY, CDR2 FYNNEI. The junction had 8 bases not matched to a gene; V was cut back by 7 bases and J by 6 bases. This CDR3 is built from 14 residues. Use of 60 Vbeta and 13 Jbeta primers characterized the PCR. Repertoires were generated with immunoSEQ multiplex PCR, while TCRdb's copy carries only in-frame clones and drops some. Of 100,000 or so clones listed, about 80% were seen once; the top ten hold roughly 5.4%. This clone came up a few times. The genes are TRBV2 and TRBJ2-1; 8 positions agree with TRBD2. The sample consisted of PBMCs. This receptor was obtained from a man aged 25-40 years in good health and CMV-seropositive. The CDR3 bases are TGTGCCAGCACGGGGGCGGGGGGTTTCAATGAGCAGTTCTTC. It codes for CASTGAGGFNEQFF.